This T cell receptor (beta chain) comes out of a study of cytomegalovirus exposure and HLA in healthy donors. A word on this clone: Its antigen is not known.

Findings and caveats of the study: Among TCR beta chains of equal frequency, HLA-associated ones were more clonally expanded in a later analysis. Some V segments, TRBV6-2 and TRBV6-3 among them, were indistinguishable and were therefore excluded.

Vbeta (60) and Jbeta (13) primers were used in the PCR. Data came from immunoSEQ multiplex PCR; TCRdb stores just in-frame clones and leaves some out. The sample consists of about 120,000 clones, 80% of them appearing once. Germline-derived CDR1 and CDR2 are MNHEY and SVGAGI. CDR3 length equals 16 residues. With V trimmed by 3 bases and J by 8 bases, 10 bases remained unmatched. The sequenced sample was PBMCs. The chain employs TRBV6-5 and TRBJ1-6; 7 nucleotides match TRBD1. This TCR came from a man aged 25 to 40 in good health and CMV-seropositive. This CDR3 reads CASSYTEWQGDSPLHF. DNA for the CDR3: TGTGCCAGCAGTTATACGGAGTGGCAGGGGGATTCACCCCTCCACTTT.